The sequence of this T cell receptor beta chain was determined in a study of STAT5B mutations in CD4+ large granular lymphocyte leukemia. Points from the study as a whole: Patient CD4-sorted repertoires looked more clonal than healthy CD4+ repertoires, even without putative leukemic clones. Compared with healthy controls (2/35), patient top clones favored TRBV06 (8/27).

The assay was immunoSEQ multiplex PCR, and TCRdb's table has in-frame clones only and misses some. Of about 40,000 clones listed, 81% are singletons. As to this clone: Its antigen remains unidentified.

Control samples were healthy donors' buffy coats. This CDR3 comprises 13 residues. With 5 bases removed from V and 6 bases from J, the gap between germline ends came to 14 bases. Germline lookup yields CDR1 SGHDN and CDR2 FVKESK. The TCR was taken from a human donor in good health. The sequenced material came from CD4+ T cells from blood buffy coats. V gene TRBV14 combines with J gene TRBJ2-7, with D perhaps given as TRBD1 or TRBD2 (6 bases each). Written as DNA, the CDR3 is TGTGCCAGCAGCTTTACCAGGGGAGGCGAGCAGTACTTC. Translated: CASSFTRGGEQYF.